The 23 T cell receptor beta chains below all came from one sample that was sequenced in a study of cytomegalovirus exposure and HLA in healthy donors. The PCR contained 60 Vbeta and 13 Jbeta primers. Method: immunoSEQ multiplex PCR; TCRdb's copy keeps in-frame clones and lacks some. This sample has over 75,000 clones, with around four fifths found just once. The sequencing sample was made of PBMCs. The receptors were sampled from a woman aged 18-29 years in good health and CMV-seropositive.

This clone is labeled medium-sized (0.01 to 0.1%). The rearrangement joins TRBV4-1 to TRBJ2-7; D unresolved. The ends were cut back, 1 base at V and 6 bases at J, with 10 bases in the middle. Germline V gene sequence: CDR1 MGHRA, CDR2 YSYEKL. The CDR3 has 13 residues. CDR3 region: CASSQGEDREQYF. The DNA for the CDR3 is TGCGCCAGCAGCCAAGGTGAGGATCGCGAGCAGTACTTC.

This chain's CDR3 is CASRGQGFEPQHF. DNA of the CDR3: TGTGCCAGCAGGGGACAGGGTTTTGAGCCCCAGCATTTT. V gene TRBV2 combines with J gene TRBJ1-5, with 9 positions matching TRBD1. The CDR3 is 13 residues long. V trimming: 6 bases; J trimming: 8 bases; junction bases outside the gene matches: 5. The germline V gene encodes CDR1 SNHLY and CDR2 FYNNEI. The full variable domain, rest sourced from reference TRBV2 and TRBJ1-5, is EPEVTQTPSHQVTQMGQEVILRCVPISNHLYFYWYRQILGQKVEFLVSFYNNEISEKSEIFDDQFSVERPDGSNFTLKIRSTKLEDSAMYFCASRGQGFEPQHFGDGTRLSIL.

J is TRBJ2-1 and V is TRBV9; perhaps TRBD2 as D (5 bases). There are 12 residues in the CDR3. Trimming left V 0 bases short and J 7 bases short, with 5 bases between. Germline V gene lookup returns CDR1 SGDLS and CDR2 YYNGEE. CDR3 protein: CASSVVANEQFF. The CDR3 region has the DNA TGTGCCAGCAGCGTAGTAGCGAATGAGCAGTTCTTC.

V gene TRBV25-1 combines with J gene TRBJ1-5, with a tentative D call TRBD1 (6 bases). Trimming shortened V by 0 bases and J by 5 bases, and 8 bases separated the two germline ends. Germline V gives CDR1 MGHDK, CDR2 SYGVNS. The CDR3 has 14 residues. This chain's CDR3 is CASSEYGGHQPQHF. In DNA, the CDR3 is TGTGCCAGCAGTGAATACGGGGGGCATCAGCCCCAGCATTTT.

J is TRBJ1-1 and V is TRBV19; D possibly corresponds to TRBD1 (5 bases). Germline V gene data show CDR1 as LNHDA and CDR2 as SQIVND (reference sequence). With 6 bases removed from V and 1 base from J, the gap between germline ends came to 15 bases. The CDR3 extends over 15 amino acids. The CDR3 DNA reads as TGTGCCAGTAGATTGGTGGGCAGGGCGAACACTGAAGCTTTCTTT. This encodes CASRLVGRANTEAFF.

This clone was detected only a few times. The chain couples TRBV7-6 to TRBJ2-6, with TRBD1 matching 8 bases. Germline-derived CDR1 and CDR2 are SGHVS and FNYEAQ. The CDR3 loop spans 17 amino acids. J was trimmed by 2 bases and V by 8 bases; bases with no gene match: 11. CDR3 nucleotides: TGTGCCAGCGCCAGACAGGGGCCCATCCCTGGGGCCAACGTCCTGACTTTC. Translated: CASARQGPIPGANVLTF.

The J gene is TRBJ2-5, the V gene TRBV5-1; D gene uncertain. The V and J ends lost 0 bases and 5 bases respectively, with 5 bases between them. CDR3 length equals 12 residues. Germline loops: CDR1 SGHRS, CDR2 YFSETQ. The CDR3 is CASSLASETQYF. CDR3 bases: TGCGCCAGCAGCTTGGCCTCCGAGACCCAGTACTTC.

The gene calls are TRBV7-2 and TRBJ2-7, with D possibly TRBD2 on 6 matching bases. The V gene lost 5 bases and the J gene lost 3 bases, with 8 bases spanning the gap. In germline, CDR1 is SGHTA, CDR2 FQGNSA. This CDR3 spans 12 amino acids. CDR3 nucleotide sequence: TGTGCCAGCAGCGAAGCGGGCTACGAGCAGTACTTC. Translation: CASSEAGYEQYF.

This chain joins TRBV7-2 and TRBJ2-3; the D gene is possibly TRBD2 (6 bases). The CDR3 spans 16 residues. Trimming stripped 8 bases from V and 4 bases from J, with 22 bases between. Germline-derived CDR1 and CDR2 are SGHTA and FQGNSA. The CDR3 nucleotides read TGTGCCAGCCCAACATCCGGGGGTACTTCGGCAGATACGCAGTATTTT. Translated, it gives CASPTSGGTSADTQYF. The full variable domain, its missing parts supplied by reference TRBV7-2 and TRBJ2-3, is GAGVSQSPSNKVTEKGKDVELRCDPISGHTALYWYRQSLGQGLEFLIYFQGNSAPDKSGLPSDRFSAERTGGSVSTLTIQRTQQEDSAVYLCASPTSGGTSADTQYFGPGTRLTVL.

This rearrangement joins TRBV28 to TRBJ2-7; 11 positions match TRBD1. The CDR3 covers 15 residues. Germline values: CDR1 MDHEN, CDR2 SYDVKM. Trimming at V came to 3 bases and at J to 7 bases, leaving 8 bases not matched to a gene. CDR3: CASSFPGQGGQEQYF. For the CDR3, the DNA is TGTGCCAGCAGTTTCCCGGGACAGGGGGGCCAGGAGCAGTACTTC.

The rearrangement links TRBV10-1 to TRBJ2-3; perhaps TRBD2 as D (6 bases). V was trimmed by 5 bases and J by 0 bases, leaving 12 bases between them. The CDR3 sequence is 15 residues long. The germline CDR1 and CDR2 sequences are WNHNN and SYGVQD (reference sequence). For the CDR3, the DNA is TGCGCCAGCAGTCGGGGTAGCGGAAGCACAGATACGCAGTATTTT. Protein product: CASSRGSGSTDTQYF.

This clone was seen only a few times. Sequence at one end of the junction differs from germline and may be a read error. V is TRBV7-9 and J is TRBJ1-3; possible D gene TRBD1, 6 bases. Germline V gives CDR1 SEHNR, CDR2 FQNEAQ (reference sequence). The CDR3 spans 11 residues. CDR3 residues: CASSYPGATTF. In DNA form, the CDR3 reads TGTGCCAGCAGCTACCCAGGGGCGACCACGTTT.

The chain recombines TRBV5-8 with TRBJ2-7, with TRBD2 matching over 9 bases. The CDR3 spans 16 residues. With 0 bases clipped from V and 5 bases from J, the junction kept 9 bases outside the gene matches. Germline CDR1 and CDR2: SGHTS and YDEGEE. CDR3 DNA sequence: TGTGCCAGCAGCTTGGGTGTAGGACTAGCGCTCAACGAGCAGTACTTC. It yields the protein CASSLGVGLALNEQYF.

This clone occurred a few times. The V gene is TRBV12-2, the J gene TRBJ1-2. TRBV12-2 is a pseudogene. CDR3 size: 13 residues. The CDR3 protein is CASRFRGHYGYTF. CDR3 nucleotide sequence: TGTGCAAGTCGCTTTCGGGGTCACTATGGCTACACCTTC.

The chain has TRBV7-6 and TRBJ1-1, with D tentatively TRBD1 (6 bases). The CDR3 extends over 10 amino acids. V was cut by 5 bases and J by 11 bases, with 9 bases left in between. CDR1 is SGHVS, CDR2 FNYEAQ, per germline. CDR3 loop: CASSQGMAFF. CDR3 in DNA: TGTGCCAGCAGCCAGGGGATGGCTTTCTTT.

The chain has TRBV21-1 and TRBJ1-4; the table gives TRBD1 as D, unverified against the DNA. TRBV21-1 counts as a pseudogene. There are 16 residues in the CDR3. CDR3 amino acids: CASRVPRDPTNEKLFF. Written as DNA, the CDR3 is TGTGCCAGCAGGGTTCCCAGGGATCCAACTAATGAAAAACTGTTTTTT.

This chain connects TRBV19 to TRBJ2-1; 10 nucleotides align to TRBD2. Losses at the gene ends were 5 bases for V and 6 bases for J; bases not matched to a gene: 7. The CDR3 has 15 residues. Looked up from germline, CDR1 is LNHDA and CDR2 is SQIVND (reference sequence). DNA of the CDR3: TGTGCCAGTAGTTCCCTAGCGGGAGTCTTCAATGAGCAGTTCTTC. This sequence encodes CASSSLAGVFNEQFF.

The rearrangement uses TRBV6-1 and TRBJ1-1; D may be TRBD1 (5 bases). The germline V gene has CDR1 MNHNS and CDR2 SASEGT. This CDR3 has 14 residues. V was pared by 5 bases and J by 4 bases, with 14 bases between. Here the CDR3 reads CASSRQGLATEAFF. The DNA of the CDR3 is TGTGCCAGCAGTAGGCAGGGACTAGCCACTGAAGCTTTCTTT.

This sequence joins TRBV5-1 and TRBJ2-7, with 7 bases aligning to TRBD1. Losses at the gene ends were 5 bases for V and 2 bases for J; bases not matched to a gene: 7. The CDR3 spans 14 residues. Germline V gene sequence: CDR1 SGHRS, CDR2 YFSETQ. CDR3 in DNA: TGCGCCAGCAGGGGGGACAGTTCGCCCTACGAGCAGTACTTC. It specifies CASRGDSSPYEQYF.

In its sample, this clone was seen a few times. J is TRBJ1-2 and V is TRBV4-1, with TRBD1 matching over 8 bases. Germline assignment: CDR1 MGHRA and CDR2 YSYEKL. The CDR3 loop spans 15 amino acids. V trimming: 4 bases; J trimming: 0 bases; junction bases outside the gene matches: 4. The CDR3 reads CASSPGTGANYGYTF. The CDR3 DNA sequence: TGCGCCAGCAGCCCCGGGACAGGCGCTAACTATGGCTACACCTTC.

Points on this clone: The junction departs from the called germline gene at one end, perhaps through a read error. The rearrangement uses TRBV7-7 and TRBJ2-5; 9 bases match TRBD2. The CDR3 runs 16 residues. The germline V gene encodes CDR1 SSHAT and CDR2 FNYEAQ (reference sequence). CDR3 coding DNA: TGTGCTAGCAGCCAAGGCGGGGGGGCATATCAAGAGACCCAGTACTTC. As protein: CASSQGGGAYQETQYF.

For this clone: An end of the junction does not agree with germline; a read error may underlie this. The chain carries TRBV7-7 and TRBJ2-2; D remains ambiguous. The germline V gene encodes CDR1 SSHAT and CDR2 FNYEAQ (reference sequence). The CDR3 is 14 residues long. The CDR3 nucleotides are TGTGCTAGCAGCTTAGATGGTGCAGCCGGGGAGCTGTTTTTT. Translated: CASSLDGAAGELFF.

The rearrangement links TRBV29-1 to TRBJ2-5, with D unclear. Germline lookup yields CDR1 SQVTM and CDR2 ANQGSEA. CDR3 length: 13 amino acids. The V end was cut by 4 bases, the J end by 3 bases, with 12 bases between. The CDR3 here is CSVGKQTKETQYF. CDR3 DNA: TGCAGCGTTGGAAAACAGACAAAAGAGACCCAGTACTTC.